The sequence of this T cell receptor (beta chain) was determined in a study of blood T cell repertoires in COVID-19. Study at large: PBMCs, B-cell-depleted T cells, or T cells were the source of the cDNA or gDNA that made up the material.

The length of the CDR3 is 16 residues. The V end lost 6 bases, the J end lost 6 bases, and 21 bases lay between the germline ends. Germline CDR1 is MDHEN and CDR2 is SYDVKM. Source study methods: Reference gene primer amplification in the assay estimated nucleated cell counts. The assay was immunoSEQ multiplex PCR, and TCRdb's table has in-frame clones only and misses some. V, J and clone size are those of that table, while D and trimming were read from the DNA. Here the sample spans over 200,000 clones, roughly 87% being singletons. This clone was recorded a few times. The receptor's source is a human donor in a cohort sampled during active COVID-19. The chain joins TRBV28 to TRBJ1-5; D is ambiguous. Sequenced: peripheral blood. CDR3 bases: TGTGCCAGCAGCGGGTTAGTGGGAGAGGGCGCTCAGCCCCAGCATTTT. Translation gives CASSGLVGEGAQPQHF.